The clone carrying this T cell receptor (beta chain) showed up just a few times. Sequencing was performed with immunoSEQ multiplex PCR; in TCRdb, only in-frame clones are kept and a portion is missing. Among around 400,000 clones, about 89% were seen once, and the ten largest hold about 2%. This specimen belongs to a study of blood T cell repertoires in COVID-19. Study in general: Italy, Spain and the United States were the sources of the convalescent and acute COVID-19 samples.

Trimming removed 0 bases from V and 0 bases from J, with 7 bases in between. CDR3 length equals 14 residues. Germline V CDR1 and CDR2: SGHKS, YYEKEE (reference sequence). The genes are TRBV5-5 and TRBJ2-7; weak D call: TRBD1 (6 bases). The clonotype was recovered from a woman aged 55 to 70 with COVID-19, enrolled during active disease. Source material: peripheral blood. Here the CDR3 reads CASSLDRVSYEQYF. CDR3 nucleotide sequence: TGTGCCAGCAGCTTGGACAGGGTCTCCTACGAGCAGTACTTC.